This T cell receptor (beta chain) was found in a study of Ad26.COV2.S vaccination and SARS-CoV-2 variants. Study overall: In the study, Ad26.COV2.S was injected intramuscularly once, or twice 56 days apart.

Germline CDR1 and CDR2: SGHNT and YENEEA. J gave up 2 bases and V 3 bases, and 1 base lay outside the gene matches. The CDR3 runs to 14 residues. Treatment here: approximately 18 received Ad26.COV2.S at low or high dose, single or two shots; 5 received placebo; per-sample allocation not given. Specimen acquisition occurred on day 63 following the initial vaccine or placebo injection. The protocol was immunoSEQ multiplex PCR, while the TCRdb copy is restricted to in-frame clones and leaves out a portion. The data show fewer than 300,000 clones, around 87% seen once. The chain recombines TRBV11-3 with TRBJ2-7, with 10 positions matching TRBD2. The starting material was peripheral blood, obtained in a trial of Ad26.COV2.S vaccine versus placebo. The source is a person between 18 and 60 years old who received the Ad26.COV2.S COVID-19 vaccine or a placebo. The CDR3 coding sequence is TGTGCCAGCAGCTTTAGCGGGAGGCCCTACGAGCAGTACTTC. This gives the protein CASSFSGRPYEQYF.